These T cell receptor beta chains were read from a single sample in a study of blood T cell repertoires in COVID-19. Some clones are missing from TCRdb's copy, which holds only in-frame ones; the method was immunoSEQ multiplex PCR. In the table there are about 170,000 clones, about 80% of which are singletons. The sequenced sample consisted of peripheral blood. The receptors originated from a human donor with acute or convalescent COVID-19. The donor label of this sample is uncertain. Both conserved end residues are trimmed from each CDR3. D genes are given only for firm matches.

>TRBD1|TRBV2
ASTIDRGSQPQH
>.|TRBV7-3
ASSPEGRPRAETQY
>.|TRBV19
ASSIVPPFLYEQY
>.|TRBV5-4
ASSLDSGNSPLH
>.|TRBV6-1
ASSEVNQVYNEQF
>TRBD1|TRBV5-1
ASSTNVGGNQKLF
>.|TRBV28
ASSLPGGNYGYT
>TRBD2|TRBV28
ASSPPGRGGLNEQF
>TRBD2|TRBV7-2
ASSLMPLPGGPTNEQY
>.|TRBV19
ASSIETFRYNEQF
>TRBD1|TRBV5-1
ASSLEGGGNQPQH
>TRBD2|TRBV28
ASGLAGGPVGTQY
>.|TRBV21-1
ASSSSGTADPPNEKLF
>.|TRBV7-9
ASSPGGSNQPQH
>TRBD2|TRBV6-5
ASSFRTSDLYEQY
>TRBD2|TRBV25-1
ASSESGTSGRNEQF
>.|TRBV12-3/TRBV12-4
ASSGALSYEQY
>TRBD1|TRBV5-1
ASSLAGGTGKANYGYT
>.|TRBV2
ASSDYRDSNQPQH
>.|TRBV3-1/TRBV3-2
ASSPRLASYEQY
>.|TRBV29-1
SVRAGAGELF
>TRBD1|TRBV18
ASSPVRGPSGTEAF
>.|TRBV2
ASILNTDTQY
>.|TRBV5-8
ASSPGQLFPY
>TRBD1|TRBV15
ATSREAPGQGFYEQY
>TRBD1|TRBV7-8
ASSLVEGGGRGYT
>TRBD1|TRBV19
ASSIDRAGGSRNEKLF
>TRBD1|TRBV30
AWSRDRGSDNYGYT
>TRBD2|TRBV9
ASSVGGTSLSEQF
>.|TRBV5-6
ASSIAHREGASPLH
>.|TRBV19
ASSIEVRRRNEQY
>.|TRBV3-1/TRBV3-2
ASSQDRTQY
>TRBD2|TRBV28
ASSLDREGTDTQY
>TRBD1|TRBV7-9
ASSFGGTGDGYT
>TRBD1|TRBV2
ASKGGPGQGLGEQY
>TRBD1|TRBV18
ASSPGQGRYGYT
>TRBD1|TRBV3-1/TRBV3-2
ASRGDRGQENTIY
>.|TRBV19
ASMQGNSSPLH
>.|TRBV5-1
ASSLGGLGGGESYEQY
>.|TRBV7-9
ASSLGLPERYGYT
>.|TRBV5-1
ASSLEGVGNTIY